Listed here are 25 T cell receptor beta chains from one sample, sequenced in a study of control samples from healthy donors and cancer patients. Generated by immunoSEQ multiplex PCR, the TCRdb table keeps only in-frame clones and is missing some. The table records 120,000 or so clones, approximately 94% of them present only once. The sample taken for sequencing was blood. The origin of the receptors is a young man in good health.

Of note for this clone: Other nucleotide sequences from this sample produce the same CDR3. The V call is TRBV5-1, the J call TRBJ2-5; D perhaps matches TRBD2 (6 bases). Per the germline V gene, CDR1 is SGHRS and CDR2 is YFSETQ. The V gene lost 2 bases and the J gene lost 2 bases, with 7 bases spanning the gap. The CDR3 spans 13 residues. This chain's CDR3 is CASSLLAQETQYF. The CDR3 DNA reads as TGCGCCAGCAGCTTACTAGCACAAGAGACCCAGTACTTC.

The chain links TRBV6-6 to TRBJ1-5; D gene uncertain. The CDR3 consists of 16 residues. Per germline, CDR1 MNHNY and CDR2 SVGAGI (reference sequence). Trimming removed 8 bases from V and 1 base from J, with 18 bases in between. CDR3 protein: CASGEGIIGSNQPQHF. The CDR3 region has the DNA TGTGCCAGCGGGGAGGGAATTATAGGAAGCAATCAGCCCCAGCATTTT.

This clone came up once. The rearrangement uses TRBV5-1 and TRBJ1-6; 9 bases agree with TRBD1. Trimming removed 4 bases from V and 6 bases from J; junction bases left unmatched: 8. There are 16 residues in the CDR3. Germline assignment: CDR1 SGHRS and CDR2 YFSETQ. The CDR3 DNA follows: TGCGCCAGCAGCCCACGGACAGGGGCCCGTAATTCACCCCTCCACTTT. It translates to CASSPRTGARNSPLHF.

The chain is built from TRBV6-2 or TRBV6-3 and TRBJ2-5; D possibly corresponds to TRBD2 (7 bases). V lost 6 bases and J lost 5, with 19 bases in between. The CDR3 totals 15 residues. CDR1 is MNHEY and CDR2 is SVGEGT in the germline V gene. The CDR3 nucleotides read TGTGCCAGCAGCCGGGGACTAACAGGGAAGGAGACCCAGTACTTC. The encoded protein is CASSRGLTGKETQYF.

The genes are TRBV15 and TRBJ1-4, with D unclear. The CDR3 covers 14 residues. V lost 0 bases to trimming and J lost 5 bases, with 7 bases between them. Germline CDR1 is LNHNV and CDR2 is YYDKDF (reference sequence). The CDR3 coding sequence is TGTGCCACCAGCAGAGATTCACCGAATGAAAAACTGTTTTTT. It specifies CATSRDSPNEKLFF.

This chain connects TRBV7-9 to TRBJ1-1, with D possibly TRBD1 on 5 matching bases. This CDR3 contains 14 residues. The ends were cut back, 3 bases at V and 0 bases at J, with 8 bases in the middle. Germline V gene sequence: CDR1 SEHNR, CDR2 FQNEAQ (reference sequence). CDR3 sequence (DNA): TGTGCCAGCAGCTTTGGGGGGGTGAACACTGAAGCTTTCTTT. It specifies CASSFGGVNTEAFF.

The genes are TRBV19 and TRBJ1-6; D uncertain. The CDR3 consists of 15 residues. CDR1 LNHDA and CDR2 SQIVND come from the germline V gene (reference sequence). V was shortened by 8 bases and J by 3 bases, with 14 bases between the two germline ends. The CDR3 nucleotides read TGTGCCAGTGCCCTAGGAAAACTCTATAATTCACCCCTCCACTTT. Residues: CASALGKLYNSPLHF.

This rearrangement joins TRBV6-2 or TRBV6-3 to TRBJ1-1; tentative D call: TRBD1 (5 bases). This CDR3 comprises 12 residues. Germline assignment: CDR1 MNHEY and CDR2 SVGEGT. With 0 bases removed from V and 11 bases from J, the gap between germline ends came to 10 bases. CDR3 sequence: CASSYSSEGAFF. The CDR3 DNA reads as TGTGCCAGCAGTTACTCTTCAGAGGGGGCTTTCTTT.

The chain combines TRBV7-8 with TRBJ2-7; D perhaps matches TRBD1 (6 bases). CDR1 is SGHVS and CDR2 is FQNEAQ in the germline V gene. The V end lost 5 bases, the J end lost 0 bases, and 20 bases lay between the germline ends. The CDR3 length is 17 residues. The DNA of the CDR3 is TGTGCCAGCAGCCAGGGGTGGTCTGGACAGTACTCCTACGAGCAGTACTTC. It is translated as CASSQGWSGQYSYEQYF.

The chain joins TRBV5-1 to TRBJ2-7; weak D call: TRBD1 (5 bases). Trimming took 2 bases from V and 1 from J, leaving 7 bases between them. The CDR3 extends over 13 amino acids. CDR1 is SGHRS, CDR2 YFSETQ, per germline. CDR3 in amino acids: CASSFGQSYEQYF. For the CDR3, the DNA is TGCGCCAGCAGCTTTGGACAATCCTACGAGCAGTACTTC.

The CDR3 region has the DNA TGTGCCAGCAGCCTCCGACTAGCGGGGGGGCACCACGAGCAGTACTTC. As protein: CASSLRLAGGHHEQYF. The genes are TRBV13 and TRBJ2-7, with 14 bases aligning to TRBD2. This CDR3 has 16 amino acids. With V trimmed by 5 bases and J by 5 bases, 8 bases remained unmatched. Germline V gives CDR1 PRHDT, CDR2 FYEKMQ (reference sequence).

The rearrangement joins TRBV4-1 to TRBJ1-4, with a possible D match to TRBD1 (5 bases). The V gene's germline CDR1 is MGHRA and CDR2 YSYEKL. The CDR3 length is 18 residues. Trimming took 2 bases from V and 6 from J, leaving 22 bases between them. The CDR3 nucleotides read TGCGCCAGCAGCCAACCCGGGTTTGTTTGGGGGGTGGATGAAAAACTGTTTTTT. Its translation is CASSQPGFVWGVDEKLFF.

This clone has a handful of counts. The chain carries TRBV14 and TRBJ2-1; D is possibly TRBD2 (6 bases). V shed 4 bases and J shed 10 bases, with 14 bases lying between them. The CDR3 sequence is 13 residues long. Germline values: CDR1 SGHDN, CDR2 FVKESK. CDR3 nucleotides: TGTGCCAGCAGCCGCCTGGAGGGGTACGAGCAGTTCTTC. This encodes CASSRLEGYEQFF.

The gene calls are TRBV2 and TRBJ1-3, with 8 bases aligning to TRBD1. Trimming removed 6 bases from V and 0 bases from J; junction bases left unmatched: 4. This CDR3 has 15 residues. Germline V gene lookup returns CDR1 SNHLY and CDR2 FYNNEI. The CDR3, as DNA: TGTGCCAGCAGGGGGACAGGAAGCTCTGGAAACACCATATATTTT. Translation: CASRGTGSSGNTIYF.

CDR3 loop: CASSLQQGTEQHF. CDR3 bases: TGTGCCAGCAGCCTTCAACAGGGAACAGAACAGCATTTT. The J gene is TRBJ1-5, the V gene TRBV14; perhaps TRBD1 as D (6 bases). The germline V gene has CDR1 SGHDN and CDR2 FVKESK. The CDR3 loop spans 13 amino acids. The germline V and J ends were trimmed by 4 bases and 13 bases, with 17 bases remaining between them.

The V call is TRBV5-1, the J call TRBJ1-6; TRBD1 is a possible D gene (5 bases). The germline CDR1 and CDR2 sequences are SGHRS and YFSETQ. The CDR3 runs 13 residues. The V end was cut by 6 bases, the J end by 7 bases, with 11 bases between. The CDR3 DNA reads as TGCGCCAGCAAGGGCGGGGGGAATTCACCCCTCCACTTT. It codes for CASKGGGNSPLHF.

J is TRBJ2-1 and V is TRBV6-5, with 9 bases aligning to TRBD1. This CDR3 is 14 amino acids long. CDR1 is MNHEY, CDR2 SVGAGI, per germline. V lost 5 bases to trimming and J lost 2 bases; unmatched junction nucleotides: 1. Here the CDR3 reads CASSRDRAYNEQFF. The CDR3 bases are TGTGCCAGCAGTCGGGACAGGGCCTACAATGAGCAGTTCTTC.

The V gene is TRBV29-1, the J gene TRBJ1-5; 7 bases align to TRBD1. The V segment lost 4 bases and the J segment 5 bases; nucleotides outside the gene matches: 5. The V gene's germline CDR1 is SQVTM and CDR2 ANQGSEA. This CDR3 comprises 13 residues. The CDR3 region is CSVAPRGDQPQHF. The CDR3 bases are TGCAGCGTTGCCCCCAGGGGGGATCAGCCCCAGCATTTT.

The V call is TRBV9, the J call TRBJ1-6, with 9 bases that match TRBD1. The trim removed 3 bases at V and 8 bases at J, leaving 6 bases unmatched. The CDR3 totals 15 residues. The V gene's germline CDR1 is SGDLS and CDR2 YYNGEE. The CDR3: CASSEGDRDYSPLHF. The CDR3 bases are TGTGCCAGCAGCGAAGGGGACAGGGATTATTCACCCCTCCACTTT.

V and J are TRBV25-1 and TRBJ2-7, with TRBD2 matching over 7 bases. Germline V lookup: CDR1 MGHDK, CDR2 SYGVNS. J gave up 5 bases and V 6 bases, and 13 bases lay outside the gene matches. The CDR3 is 15 residues long. The CDR3 is CASSRVGGRSNEQYF. CDR3 in DNA: TGTGCCAGCAGCCGAGTCGGGGGGAGGTCAAACGAGCAGTACTTC.

V gene TRBV28 combines with J gene TRBJ2-3; a possible D gene is TRBD2 (7 bases). The CDR3 is made up of 15 amino acids. CDR1 and CDR2 from the germline V gene are MDHEN and SYDVKM. V was trimmed by 2 bases and J by 4 bases, leaving 13 bases between them. The CDR3 reads CASSLVGGRADTQYF. The CDR3 DNA reads as TGTGCCAGCAGTTTAGTCGGGGGGCGCGCAGATACGCAGTATTTT. Variable domain in full (rest from reference TRBV28 and TRBJ2-3): DVKVTQSSRYLVKRTGEKVFLECVQDMDHENMFWYRQDPGLGLRLIYFSYDVKMKEKGDIPEGYSVSREKKERFSLILESASTNQTSMYLCASSLVGGRADTQYFGPGTRLTVL.

Details on this clone: Other nucleotide sequences in the sample specify the same CDR3. As DNA, the CDR3 is TGCGCCAGCAGCTTGAGAGGCTACGAGCAGTACTTC. Translating gives CASSLRGYEQYF. V usage is TRBV5-1 and J usage is TRBJ2-7; D gene ambiguous. The V and J ends lost 1 base and 3 bases respectively, with 5 bases between them. The CDR3 is 12 residues long. Germline V gene sequence: CDR1 SGHRS, CDR2 YFSETQ. Complete variable domain (other parts from reference TRBV5-1 and TRBJ2-7): KAGVTQTPRYLIKTRGQQVTLSCSPISGHRSVSWYQQTPGQGLQFLFEYFSETQRNKGNFPGRFSGRQFSNSRSEMNVSTLELGDSALYLCASSLRGYEQYFGPGTRLTVT.

For this clone: One end of the junction does not line up with germline, which may come from a read error. This rearrangement joins TRBV7-8 to TRBJ2-2; D gene ambiguous. Germline V CDR1 and CDR2: SGHVS, FQNEAQ. The CDR3 extends over 15 amino acids. CDR3 DNA: TGTGCCAGCAGCTTATGGAGCACCAACATCGGGGAGCTGTTTTTT. Encoded protein: CASSLWSTNIGELFF. Full variable domain (remainder filled in from reference TRBV7-8 and TRBJ2-2): GAGVSQSPRYKVAKRGQDVALRCDPISGHVSLFWYQQALGQGPEFLTYFQNEAQLDKSGLPSDRFFAERPEGSVSTLKIQRTQQEDSAVYLCASSLWSTNIGELFFGEGSRLTVL.

The rearrangement uses TRBV4-2 and TRBJ2-3, with 8 bases identical to TRBD2. J lost 6 bases, V lost 0 bases, and 11 bases had no gene match. The CDR3 loop spans 17 amino acids. Germline loops: CDR1 LGHNA, CDR2 YNFKEQ. The CDR3 coding sequence is TGTGCCAGCAGCCAAGAAGGGACTAGGGGAGGCGGGGATACGCAGTATTTT. This encodes CASSQEGTRGGGDTQYF.

The chain links TRBV6-2 or TRBV6-3 to TRBJ2-3; weak D call: TRBD1 (6 bases). CDR1 MNHEY and CDR2 SVGEGT come from the germline V gene. CDR3 size: 15 residues. V dropped 2 bases and J dropped 2 bases, with 11 bases sitting between them. The CDR3 bases are TGTGCCAGCAGTTACCTCGGACAGCACACAGATACGCAGTATTTT. It translates to CASSYLGQHTDTQYF.